The 20 T cell receptor beta chains given below trace back to one sample, sequenced in a study of early T cells in non-severe SARS-CoV-2 infection. TCRdb passed the 5' RACE reads through MiXCR, listing each CDR3 protein once. The sample has tens of thousands of distinct CDR3 sequences; roughly 9.9% are singletons. Sequences were obtained from whole blood. All receptors derive from an adult who was a healthcare worker with PCR-confirmed SARS-CoV-2 infection or an uninfected control (not recorded which).

This clonotype was recorded only once. This chain joins TRBV20-1 and TRBJ1-2; TRBD1 matches at 10 bases. The germline CDR1 and CDR2 sequences are DFQATT and SNEGSKA (reference sequence). The CDR3 has 12 amino acids. V gave up 6 bases and J gave up 7 bases; unmatched junction bases: 5. CDR3 in DNA: TGCAGTGCAGGGACAGGGGATTCTGGCTACACCTTC. This encodes CSAGTGDSGYTF.

This clonotype was seen many times. V usage is TRBV29-1 and J usage is TRBJ1-2; possible D gene TRBD1, 6 bases. Trimming left V 2 bases short and J 7 bases short, with 14 bases between. Germline assignment: CDR1 SQVTM and CDR2 ANQGSEA. The CDR3 contains 13 residues. The CDR3 DNA sequence: TGCAGCGTTGAATATAGGGGGGGCTTTGGCTACACCTTC. It codes for CSVEYRGGFGYTF.

The chain recombines TRBV6-2 or TRBV6-3 with TRBJ2-2, with no clear D. The germline V gene encodes CDR1 MNHEY and CDR2 SVGEGT. V lost 0 bases and J lost 5, with 7 bases in between. The CDR3 runs 14 residues. This chain's CDR3 is CASSYSRGTGELFF. CDR3 bases: TGTGCCAGCAGTTACTCGCGAGGAACCGGGGAGCTGTTTTTT.

The J gene is TRBJ2-2, the V gene TRBV7-3; D not certain. Trimming pared 2 bases from V and 1 base from J, leaving 11 bases between. The CDR3 is 16 amino acids. Per the germline V gene, CDR1 is SGHTA and CDR2 is FQGTGA. CDR3 region: CASSLSASGNTGELFF. The CDR3 DNA reads as TGTGCCAGCAGCTTATCAGCTTCTGGGAACACCGGGGAGCTGTTTTTT.

V and J are TRBV20-1 and TRBJ1-3; D is uncertain. V was clipped by 6 bases and J by 0 bases, with 9 bases between them. The CDR3 is 13 amino acids. CDR1 DFQATT and CDR2 SNEGSKA come from the germline V gene (reference sequence). As DNA, the CDR3 is TGCAGTGCCCCGGGTCACTCTGGAAACACCATATATTTT. Translated: CSAPGHSGNTIYF.

This chain links TRBV21-1 with TRBJ2-4; TRBD2, the table's D call, was not compared with the DNA. TRBV21-1 is annotated as a pseudogene. The CDR3 is made up of 19 amino acids. The CDR3 region has the DNA TGTGCCAGCAGCAAACCCGACCTAGCGGGGGGGCCTGGCAAAAACATTCAGTACTTC. Amino acid sequence: CASSKPDLAGGPGKNIQYF.

This clonotype was seen ten or more times. The chain has TRBV6-9 and TRBJ2-7; possible D gene TRBD2, 5 bases. The CDR3 runs to 15 residues. V lost 2 bases and J lost 1, with 12 bases in between. Per germline, CDR1 MNHGY and CDR2 SVAAGI. The DNA of the CDR3 is TGTGCCAGCAGTTATAAGAGGGCAGAATCCTACGAGCAGTACTTC. Translated, it gives CASSYKRAESYEQYF.

The chain is built from TRBV7-9 and TRBJ2-4, with 7 bases that match TRBD1. Germline loops: CDR1 SEHNR, CDR2 FQNEAQ (reference sequence). V shed 0 bases, J shed 7 bases, and the junction held 0 bases outside the gene matches. The CDR3 loop spans 13 amino acids. CDR3 coding DNA: TGTGCCAGCAGCTTAGCGGGACAGAACATTCAGTACTTC. Amino acids: CASSLAGQNIQYF.

The chain joins TRBV6-6 to TRBJ2-1, with D possibly TRBD2 on 6 matching bases. CDR1 and CDR2 from the germline V gene are MNHNY and SVGAGI (reference sequence). The ends were cut back, 5 bases at V and 9 bases at J, with 23 bases in the middle. The CDR3 has 16 residues. This CDR3 reads CASSDLETSSVGEQFF. The CDR3 nucleotides are TGTGCCAGCAGTGACCTTGAAACTAGCAGTGTGGGTGAGCAGTTCTTC.

There are many counts of this clonotype. The gene calls are TRBV5-6 and TRBJ1-6, with 7 nucleotides matching TRBD1. Per the germline V gene, CDR1 is SGHDT and CDR2 is YYEEEE. The CDR3 length is 15 residues. The ends lost 0 bases at V and 5 bases at J; junction bases unmatched: 2. CDR3 in amino acids: CASSLGQGNNSPLHF. Here the CDR3 DNA reads TGTGCCAGCAGCTTGGGACAGGGTAATAATTCACCCCTCCACTTT.

This clonotype was found many times. The rearrangement joins TRBV7-2 to TRBJ2-3; perhaps TRBD2 as D (6 bases). This CDR3 has 17 residues. Germline V gene sequence: CDR1 SGHTA, CDR2 FQGNSA. V was shortened by 1 base and J by 1 base, with 15 bases between the two germline ends. CDR3 protein: CASSLGLGGTGTDTQYF. CDR3 DNA sequence: TGTGCCAGCAGCTTAGGTCTCGGCGGGACGGGCACAGATACGCAGTATTTT.

The V call is TRBV11-2, the J call TRBJ1-2; possibly TRBD1 for D (6 bases). V was shortened by 4 bases and J by 5 bases, with 11 bases between the two germline ends. Germline-derived CDR1 and CDR2 are SGHAT and FQNNGV. The CDR3 loop spans 13 amino acids. The CDR3 here is CASSSQGGYGYTF. CDR3 DNA sequence: TGTGCCAGCAGCTCACAGGGAGGATATGGCTACACCTTC.

This clonotype has more than one count but fewer than ten. The chain employs TRBV7-2 and TRBJ1-5, with D tentatively TRBD1 (5 bases). The CDR3 covers 14 residues. Germline lookup yields CDR1 SGHTA and CDR2 FQGNSA. Deletions cut 8 bases from V and 0 bases from J, with 11 bases between. This CDR3 is CASSQGYSNQPQHF. The CDR3 bases are TGTGCCAGCTCTCAGGGTTATAGCAATCAGCCCCAGCATTTT.

This clonotype was found many times. The chain employs TRBV28 and TRBJ2-5, with D uncertain. The ends were cut back, 6 bases at V and 3 bases at J, with 11 bases in the middle. Per the germline V gene, CDR1 is MDHEN and CDR2 is SYDVKM. The CDR3 consists of 13 residues. The CDR3: CASSGPGKETQYF. CDR3 nucleotide sequence: TGTGCCAGCAGCGGGCCCGGAAAAGAGACCCAGTACTTC.

This clonotype was seen repeatedly, ten times or more. The chain couples TRBV4-1 to TRBJ1-2; D may be TRBD1 (6 bases). Trimming shortened V by 4 bases and J by 7 bases, and 13 bases separated the two germline ends. Germline CDR1 MGHRA, CDR2 YSYEKL. This CDR3 spans 13 amino acids. Here the CDR3 DNA reads TGCGCCAGCAGCCTGGCAGGGGATCGTGGCTACACCTTC. This codes for CASSLAGDRGYTF.

The J gene is TRBJ2-1, the V gene TRBV7-8, with 8 bases fitting TRBD1. CDR1 SGHVS and CDR2 FQNEAQ come from the germline V gene. The CDR3 runs to 20 residues. The V and J ends lost 5 bases and 4 bases, in that order; junction bases with no gene match: 22. The CDR3 loop is CASSPRPPGGVLTGYNEQFF. CDR3 sequence (DNA): TGTGCCAGCAGCCCGAGGCCGCCAGGGGGCGTACTTACCGGTTACAATGAGCAGTTCTTC.

The V gene is TRBV5-1, the J gene TRBJ2-3; D is unclear. V gave up 4 bases and J gave up 6 bases, with 18 bases separating them. The CDR3 is 15 residues long. Germline lookup yields CDR1 SGHRS and CDR2 YFSETQ. The CDR3 nucleotides are TGCGCCAGCAGCCGGACCGGGTCCCCGCTGGATACGCAGTATTTT. Translating it yields CASSRTGSPLDTQYF. The variable domain in full, completed from reference TRBV5-1 and TRBJ2-3, reads KAGVTQTPRYLIKTRGQQVTLSCSPISGHRSVSWYQQTPGQGLQFLFEYFSETQRNKGNFPGRFSGRQFSNSRSEMNVSTLELGDSALYLCASSRTGSPLDTQYFGPGTRLTVL.

This chain links TRBV12-3 or TRBV12-4 with TRBJ2-7; tentatively, D is TRBD2 (5 bases). The length of the CDR3 is 14 residues. The germline V and J ends were trimmed by 4 bases and 4 bases, with 14 bases remaining between them. The CDR3 loop reads CASSSYNQRYEQYF. As DNA, the CDR3 is TGTGCCAGCAGTTCATACAATCAGCGGTACGAGCAGTACTTC.

This clonotype was seen many times. The chain uses TRBV20-1 and TRBJ1-5, with D possibly TRBD1 on 5 matching bases. In germline, CDR1 is DFQATT, CDR2 SNEGSKA (reference sequence). The CDR3 extends over 13 amino acids. Trimming removed 3 bases from V and 7 bases from J, with 13 bases in between. For the CDR3, the DNA is TGCAGTGCTAGTTTGTCAGGGAACCAGCCCCAGCATTTT. Protein: CSASLSGNQPQHF.

This clonotype was counted at least ten times. V usage is TRBV10-2 and J usage is TRBJ2-5, with D possibly matching TRBD2 (6 bases). V lost 6 bases, J lost 2 bases, and 13 bases lay in between. CDR1 and CDR2 (germline): WSHSY, SAAADI. This CDR3 has 14 amino acids. CDR3 nucleotides: TGCGCCAGCAGCCTTGAGGCGGGGCAAGAGACCCAGTACTTC. It encodes CASSLEAGQETQYF.